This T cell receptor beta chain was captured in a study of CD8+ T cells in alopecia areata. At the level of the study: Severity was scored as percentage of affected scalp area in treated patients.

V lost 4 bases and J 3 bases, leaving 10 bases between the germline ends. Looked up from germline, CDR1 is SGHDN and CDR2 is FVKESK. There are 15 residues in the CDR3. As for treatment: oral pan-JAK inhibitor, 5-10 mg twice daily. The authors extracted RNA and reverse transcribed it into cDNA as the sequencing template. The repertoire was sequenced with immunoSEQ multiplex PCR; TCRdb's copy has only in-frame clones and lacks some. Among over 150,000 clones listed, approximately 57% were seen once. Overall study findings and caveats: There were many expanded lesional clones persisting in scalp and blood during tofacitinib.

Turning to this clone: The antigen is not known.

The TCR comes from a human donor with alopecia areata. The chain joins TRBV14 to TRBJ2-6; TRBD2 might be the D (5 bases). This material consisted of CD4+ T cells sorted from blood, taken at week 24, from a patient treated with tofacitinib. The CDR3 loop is CASSPSPGGANVLTF. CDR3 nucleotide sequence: TGTGCCAGCAGCCCTAGCCCTGGTGGGGCCAACGTCCTGACTTTC.